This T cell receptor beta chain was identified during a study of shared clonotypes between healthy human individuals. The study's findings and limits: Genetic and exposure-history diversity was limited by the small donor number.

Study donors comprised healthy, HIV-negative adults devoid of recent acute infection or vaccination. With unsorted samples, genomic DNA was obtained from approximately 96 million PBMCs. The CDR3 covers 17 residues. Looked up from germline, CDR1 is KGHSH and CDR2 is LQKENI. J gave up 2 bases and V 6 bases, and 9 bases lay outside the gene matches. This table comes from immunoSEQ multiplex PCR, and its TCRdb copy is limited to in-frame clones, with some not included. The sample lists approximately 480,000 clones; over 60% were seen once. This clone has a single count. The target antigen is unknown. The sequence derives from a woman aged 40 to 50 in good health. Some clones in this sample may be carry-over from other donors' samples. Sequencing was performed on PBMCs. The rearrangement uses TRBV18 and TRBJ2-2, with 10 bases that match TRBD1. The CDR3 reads CASSWDRGRGNTGELFF. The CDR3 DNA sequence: TGTGCCAGCTCGTGGGACAGGGGTCGAGGAAACACCGGGGAGCTGTTTTTT.